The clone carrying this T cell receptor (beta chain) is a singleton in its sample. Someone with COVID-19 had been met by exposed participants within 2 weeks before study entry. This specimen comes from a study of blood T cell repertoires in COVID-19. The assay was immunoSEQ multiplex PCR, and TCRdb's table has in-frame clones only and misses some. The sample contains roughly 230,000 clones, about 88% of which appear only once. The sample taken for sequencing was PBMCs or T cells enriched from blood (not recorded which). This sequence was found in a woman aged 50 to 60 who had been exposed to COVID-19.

The CDR3 reads CASSTREFGANVLTF. The CDR3 DNA sequence: TGTGCCAGCAGTACCCGAGAGTTTGGGGCCAACGTCCTGACTTTC. The chain links TRBV2 to TRBJ2-6; the D is unclear. This CDR3 has 15 amino acids. The V end lost 5 bases, the J end lost 3 bases, and 11 bases lay between the germline ends. CDR1 is SNHLY, CDR2 FYNNEI, per germline.